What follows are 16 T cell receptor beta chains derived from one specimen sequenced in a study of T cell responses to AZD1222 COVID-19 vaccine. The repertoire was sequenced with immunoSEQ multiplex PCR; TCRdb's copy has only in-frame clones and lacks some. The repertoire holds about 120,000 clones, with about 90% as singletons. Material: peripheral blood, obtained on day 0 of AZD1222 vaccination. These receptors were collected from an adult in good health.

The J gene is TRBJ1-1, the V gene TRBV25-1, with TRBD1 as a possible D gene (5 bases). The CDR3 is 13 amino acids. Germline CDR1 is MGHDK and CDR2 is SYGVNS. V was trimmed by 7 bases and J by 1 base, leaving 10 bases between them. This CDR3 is CASIIRENTEAFF. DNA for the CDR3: TGTGCCAGCATCATCAGGGAGAACACTGAAGCTTTCTTT.

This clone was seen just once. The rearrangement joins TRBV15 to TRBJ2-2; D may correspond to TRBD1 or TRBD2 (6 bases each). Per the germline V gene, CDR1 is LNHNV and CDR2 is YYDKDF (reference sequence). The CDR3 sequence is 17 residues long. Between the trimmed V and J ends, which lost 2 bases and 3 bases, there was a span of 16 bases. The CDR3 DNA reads TGTGCCACCAGCAGAAATAAGGGGGGCGTGGACACCGGGGAGCTGTTTTTT. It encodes CATSRNKGGVDTGELFF.

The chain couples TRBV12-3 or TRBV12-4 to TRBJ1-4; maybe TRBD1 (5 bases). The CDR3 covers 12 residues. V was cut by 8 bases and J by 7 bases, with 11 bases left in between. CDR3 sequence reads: CASQDISEKLFF. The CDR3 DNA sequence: TGTGCCAGCCAGGACATCAGTGAAAAACTGTTTTTT.

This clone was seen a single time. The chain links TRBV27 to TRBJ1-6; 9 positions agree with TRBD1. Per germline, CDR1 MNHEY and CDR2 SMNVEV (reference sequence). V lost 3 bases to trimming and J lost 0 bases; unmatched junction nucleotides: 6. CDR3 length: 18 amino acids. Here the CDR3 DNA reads TGTGCCAGCAGTTTCCTACAGGGGGCCAACTCCTATAATTCACCCCTCCACTTT. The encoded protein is CASSFLQGANSYNSPLHF.

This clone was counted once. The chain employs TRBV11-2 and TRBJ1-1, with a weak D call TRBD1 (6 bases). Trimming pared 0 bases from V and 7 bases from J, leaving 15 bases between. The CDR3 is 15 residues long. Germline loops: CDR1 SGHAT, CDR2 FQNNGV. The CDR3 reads CASSLDRTIQGEAFF. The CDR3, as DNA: TGTGCCAGCAGCTTAGATCGCACCATACAGGGTGAAGCTTTCTTT.

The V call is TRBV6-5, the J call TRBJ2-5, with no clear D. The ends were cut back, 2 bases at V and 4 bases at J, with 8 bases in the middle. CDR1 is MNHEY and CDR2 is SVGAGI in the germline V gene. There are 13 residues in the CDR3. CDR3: CASSYGQRETQYF. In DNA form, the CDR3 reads TGTGCCAGCAGTTACGGTCAGAGAGAGACCCAGTACTTC.

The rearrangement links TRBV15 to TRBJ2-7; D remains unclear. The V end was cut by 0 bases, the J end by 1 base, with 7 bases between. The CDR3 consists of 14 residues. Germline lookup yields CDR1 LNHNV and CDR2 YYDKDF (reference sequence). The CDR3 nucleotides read TGTGCCACCAGCAGAGACCCTAGTTCCTACGAGCAGTACTTC. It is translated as CATSRDPSSYEQYF.

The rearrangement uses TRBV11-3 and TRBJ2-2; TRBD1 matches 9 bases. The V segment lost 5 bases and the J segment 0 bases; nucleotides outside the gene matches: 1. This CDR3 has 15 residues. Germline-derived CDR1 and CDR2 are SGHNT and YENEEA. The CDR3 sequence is CASSRTGANTGELFF. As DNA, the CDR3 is TGTGCCAGCAGCCGGACAGGGGCGAACACCGGGGAGCTGTTTTTT.

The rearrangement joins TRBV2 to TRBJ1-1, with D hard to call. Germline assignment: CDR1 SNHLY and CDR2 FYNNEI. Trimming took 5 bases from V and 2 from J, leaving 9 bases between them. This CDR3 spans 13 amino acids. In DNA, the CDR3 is TGTGCCAGCAGTATCGAGACTAACACTGAAGCTTTCTTT. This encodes CASSIETNTEAFF.

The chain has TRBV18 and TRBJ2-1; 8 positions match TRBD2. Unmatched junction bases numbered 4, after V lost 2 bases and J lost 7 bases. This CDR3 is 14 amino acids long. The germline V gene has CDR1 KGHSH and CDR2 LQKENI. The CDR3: CASSPSPSGNEQFF. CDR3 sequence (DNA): TGTGCCAGCTCACCATCTCCTAGCGGGAATGAGCAGTTCTTC.

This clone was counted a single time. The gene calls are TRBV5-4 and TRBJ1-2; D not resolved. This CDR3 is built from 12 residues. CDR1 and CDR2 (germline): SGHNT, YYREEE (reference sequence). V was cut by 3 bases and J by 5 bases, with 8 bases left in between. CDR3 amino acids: CASSSNSYGYTF. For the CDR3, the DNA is TGTGCCAGCAGCTCGAATAGTTATGGCTACACCTTC.

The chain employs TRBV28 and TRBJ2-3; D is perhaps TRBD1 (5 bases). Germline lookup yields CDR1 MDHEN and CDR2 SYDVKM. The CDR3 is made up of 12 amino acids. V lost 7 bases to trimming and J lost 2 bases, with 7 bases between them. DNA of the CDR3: TGTGCCAGCAAGGGGTCCACAGATACGCAGTATTTT. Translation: CASKGSTDTQYF.

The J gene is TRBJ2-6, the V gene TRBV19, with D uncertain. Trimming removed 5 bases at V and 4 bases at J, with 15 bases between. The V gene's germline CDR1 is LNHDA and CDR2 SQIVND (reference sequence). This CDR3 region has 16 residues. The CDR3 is CASSLLPVTGANVLTF. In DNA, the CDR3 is TGTGCCAGTAGTCTCCTCCCTGTCACCGGGGCCAACGTCCTGACTTTC.

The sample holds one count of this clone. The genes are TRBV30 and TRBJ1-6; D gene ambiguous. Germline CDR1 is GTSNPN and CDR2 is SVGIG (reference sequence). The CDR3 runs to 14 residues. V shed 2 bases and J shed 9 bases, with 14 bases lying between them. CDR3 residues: CAWSYVTQSSPLHF. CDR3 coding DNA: TGTGCCTGGAGTTACGTCACCCAAAGTTCACCCCTCCACTTT.

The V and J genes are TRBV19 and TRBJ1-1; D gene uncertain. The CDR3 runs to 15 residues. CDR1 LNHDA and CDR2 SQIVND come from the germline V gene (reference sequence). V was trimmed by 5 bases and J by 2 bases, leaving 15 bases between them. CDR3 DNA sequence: TGTGCCAGTAGTGTGCTGACTGACCATAACACTGAAGCTTTCTTT. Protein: CASSVLTDHNTEAFF.

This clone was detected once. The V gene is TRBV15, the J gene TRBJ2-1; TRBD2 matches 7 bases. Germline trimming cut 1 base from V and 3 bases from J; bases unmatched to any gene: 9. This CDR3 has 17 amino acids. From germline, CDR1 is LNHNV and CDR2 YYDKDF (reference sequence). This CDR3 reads CATSRVEGGLLYNEQFF. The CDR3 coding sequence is TGTGCCACCAGCAGAGTTGAGGGAGGGCTCCTCTACAATGAGCAGTTCTTC.